The clone carrying this T cell receptor beta chain was recorded a few times. The target antigen is unknown. These data originate in a study of metastatic and nonmetastatic thyroid tumors. At the level of the study: Repertoire data that came from the blood and tumor or nodule tissue of malignant and benign thyroid patients were compared. Whole-study findings and limits: Compared with benign nodules, malignant thyroid tumors were reported to have significantly higher TCR beta diversity in both blood and tumor.

Until they underwent thyroid surgery, no patient had received any treatment. In the original processing: CDR3 differences across clinicopathological groups were used to build a distant-metastasis classifier for papillary thyroid cancer. From the PCR reads, TCRdb re-called clones with MiXCR. None of the V and J calls come from the authors' own analysis; TCRdb made them. The table has roughly 4,700 clones, around 32% seen once. V was trimmed by 10 bases and J by 5 bases, leaving 29 bases between them. From germline, CDR1 is MNHEY and CDR2 SVGAGI. This CDR3 contains 17 residues. This TCR derives from a female donor with papillary thyroid cancer or a benign thyroid nodule (not recorded which). Some clones in this sample may be carry-over from other donors' samples. The sample comprised adjacent normal tissue. This chain uses TRBV6-5 with TRBJ1-2; D remains ambiguous. This CDR3 reads CAISRTAPDQTGYGYTF. The CDR3, as DNA: TGTGCCATTAGCCGAACCGCACCGGACCAAACGGGGTATGGCTACACCTTC.